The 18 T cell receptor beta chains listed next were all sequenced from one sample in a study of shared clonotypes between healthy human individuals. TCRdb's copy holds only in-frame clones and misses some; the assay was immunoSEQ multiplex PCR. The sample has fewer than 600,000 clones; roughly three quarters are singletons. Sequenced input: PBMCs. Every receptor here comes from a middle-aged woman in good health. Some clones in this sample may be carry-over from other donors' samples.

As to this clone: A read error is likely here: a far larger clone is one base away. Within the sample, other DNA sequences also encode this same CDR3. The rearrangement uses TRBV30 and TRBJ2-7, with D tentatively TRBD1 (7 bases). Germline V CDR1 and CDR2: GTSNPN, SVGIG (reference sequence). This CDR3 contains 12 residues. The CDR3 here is CAWEEGASHENF. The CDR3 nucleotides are TGCGCCTGGGAGGAGGGGGCCAGCCATGAGAACTTC.

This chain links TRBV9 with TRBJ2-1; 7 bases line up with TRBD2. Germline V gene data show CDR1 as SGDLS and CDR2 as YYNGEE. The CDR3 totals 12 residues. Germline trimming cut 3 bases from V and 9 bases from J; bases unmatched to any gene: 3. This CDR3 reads CASSASGGEQFF. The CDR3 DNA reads TGTGCCAGCAGCGCCTCGGGGGGTGAGCAGTTCTTC. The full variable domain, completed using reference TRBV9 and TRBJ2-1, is DSGVTQTPKHLITATGQRVTLRCSPRSGDLSVYWYQQSLDQGLQFLIQYYNGEERAKGNILERFSAQQFPDLHSELNLSSLELGDSALYFCASSASGGEQFFGPGTRLTVL.

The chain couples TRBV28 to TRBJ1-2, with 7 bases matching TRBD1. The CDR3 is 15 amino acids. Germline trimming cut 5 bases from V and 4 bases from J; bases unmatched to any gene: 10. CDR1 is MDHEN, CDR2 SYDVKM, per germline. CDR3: CASSGPTGQFYGYTF. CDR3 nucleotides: TGTGCCAGCAGTGGCCCGACAGGGCAATTCTATGGCTACACCTTC.

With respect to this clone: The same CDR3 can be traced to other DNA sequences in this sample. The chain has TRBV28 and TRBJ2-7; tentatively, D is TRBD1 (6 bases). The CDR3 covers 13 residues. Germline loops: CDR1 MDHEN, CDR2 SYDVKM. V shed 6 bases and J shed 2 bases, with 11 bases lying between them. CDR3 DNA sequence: TGTGCCAGCAGCTTGGGACAAACCTACGAGCAGTACTTC. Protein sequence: CASSLGQTYEQYF.

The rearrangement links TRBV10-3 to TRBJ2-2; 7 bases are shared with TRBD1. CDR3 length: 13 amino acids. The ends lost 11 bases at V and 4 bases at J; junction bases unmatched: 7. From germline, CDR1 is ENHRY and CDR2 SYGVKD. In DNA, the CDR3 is TGTGCCGCCGCACAGGGGCCCACCGGGGAGCTGTTTTTT. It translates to CAAAQGPTGELFF.

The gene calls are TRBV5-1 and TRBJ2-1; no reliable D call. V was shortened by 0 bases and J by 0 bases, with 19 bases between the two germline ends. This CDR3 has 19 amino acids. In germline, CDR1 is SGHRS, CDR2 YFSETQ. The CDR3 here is CASSLGGRYGLSSYNEQFF. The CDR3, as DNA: TGCGCCAGCAGCTTGGGAGGACGTTACGGGTTAAGCTCCTACAATGAGCAGTTCTTC.

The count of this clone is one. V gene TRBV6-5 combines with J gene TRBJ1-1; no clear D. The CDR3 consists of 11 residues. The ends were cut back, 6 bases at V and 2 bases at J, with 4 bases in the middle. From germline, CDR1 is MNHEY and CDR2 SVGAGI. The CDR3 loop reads CASRYNTEAFF. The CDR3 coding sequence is TGTGCCAGCAGATATAACACTGAAGCTTTCTTT.

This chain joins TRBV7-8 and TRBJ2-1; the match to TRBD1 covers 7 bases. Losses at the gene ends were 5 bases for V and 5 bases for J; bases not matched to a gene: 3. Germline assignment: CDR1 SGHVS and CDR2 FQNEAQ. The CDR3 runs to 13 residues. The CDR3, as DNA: TGTGCCAGCAGCCCTGGACAGGACAATGAGCAGTTCTTC. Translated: CASSPGQDNEQFF.

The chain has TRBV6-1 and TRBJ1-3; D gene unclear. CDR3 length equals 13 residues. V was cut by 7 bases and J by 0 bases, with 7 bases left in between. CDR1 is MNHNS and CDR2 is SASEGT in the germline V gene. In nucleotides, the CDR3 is TGTGCCAGCACAAAGGACTCTGGAAACACCATATATTTT. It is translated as CASTKDSGNTIYF.

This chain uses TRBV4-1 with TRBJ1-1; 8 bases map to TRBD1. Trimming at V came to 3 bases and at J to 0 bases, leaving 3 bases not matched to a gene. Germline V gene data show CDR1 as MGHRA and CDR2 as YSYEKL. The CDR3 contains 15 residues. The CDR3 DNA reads TGCGCCAGCAGCCAGCTACAGGGGGTGAACACTGAAGCTTTCTTT. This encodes CASSQLQGVNTEAFF.

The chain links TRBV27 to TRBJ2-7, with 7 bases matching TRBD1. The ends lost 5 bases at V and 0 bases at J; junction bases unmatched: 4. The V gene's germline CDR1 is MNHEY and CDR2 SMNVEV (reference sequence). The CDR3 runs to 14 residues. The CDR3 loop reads CASSTQGPSYEQYF. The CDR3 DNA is TGTGCCAGCAGTACACAGGGGCCCTCCTACGAGCAGTACTTC.

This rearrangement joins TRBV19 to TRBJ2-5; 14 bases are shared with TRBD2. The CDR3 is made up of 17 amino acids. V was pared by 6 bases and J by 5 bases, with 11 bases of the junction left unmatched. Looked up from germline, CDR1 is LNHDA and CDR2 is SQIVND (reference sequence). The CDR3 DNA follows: TGTGCCAGTAGCCCAATGGGGACTAGCGGGAGCGTGGAGACCCAGTACTTC. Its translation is CASSPMGTSGSVETQYF. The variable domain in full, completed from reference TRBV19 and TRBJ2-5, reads DGGITQSPKYLFRKEGQNVTLSCEQNLNHDAMYWYRQDPGQGLRLIYYSQIVNDFQKGDIAEGYSVSREKKESFPLTVTSAQKNPTAFYLCASSPMGTSGSVETQYFGPGTRLLVL.

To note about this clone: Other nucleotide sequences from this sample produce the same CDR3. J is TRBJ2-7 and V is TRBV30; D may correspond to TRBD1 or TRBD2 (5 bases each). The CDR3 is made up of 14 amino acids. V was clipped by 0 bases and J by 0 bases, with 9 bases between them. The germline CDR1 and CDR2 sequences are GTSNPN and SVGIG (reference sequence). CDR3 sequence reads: CAWSVLGRSYEQYF. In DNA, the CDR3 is TGTGCCTGGAGTGTACTGGGACGCTCCTACGAGCAGTACTTC.

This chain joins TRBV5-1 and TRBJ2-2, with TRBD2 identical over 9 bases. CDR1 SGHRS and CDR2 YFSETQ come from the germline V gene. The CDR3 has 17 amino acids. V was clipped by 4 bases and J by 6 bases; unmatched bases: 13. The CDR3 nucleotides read TGCGCCAGCAGCGCCGCCCCTCTAGCGGGAAATTCCGGGGAGCTGTTTTTT. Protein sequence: CASSAAPLAGNSGELFF. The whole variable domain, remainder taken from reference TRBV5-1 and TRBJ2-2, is KAGVTQTPRYLIKTRGQQVTLSCSPISGHRSVSWYQQTPGQGLQFLFEYFSETQRNKGNFPGRFSGRQFSNSRSEMNVSTLELGDSALYLCASSAAPLAGNSGELFFGEGSRLTVL.

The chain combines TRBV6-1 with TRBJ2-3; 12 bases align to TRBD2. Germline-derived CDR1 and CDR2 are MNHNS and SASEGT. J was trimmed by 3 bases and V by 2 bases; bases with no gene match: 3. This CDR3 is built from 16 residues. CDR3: CASSELAGGSTDTQYF. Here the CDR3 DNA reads TGTGCCAGCAGTGAACTAGCGGGAGGGTCGACAGATACGCAGTATTTT.

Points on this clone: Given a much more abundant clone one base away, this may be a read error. The CDR3 reads CASSLGLAGGPGEEQYF. The CDR3 bases are TGTGCCAGCAGCTTAGGACTAGCGGGAGGGCCAGGGGAGGAGCAGTACTTC. The chain is built from TRBV11-2 and TRBJ2-5; 14 nucleotides match TRBD2. This CDR3 spans 17 amino acids. Germline trimming cut 1 base from V and 11 bases from J; bases unmatched to any gene: 12. Looked up from germline, CDR1 is SGHAT and CDR2 is FQNNGV.

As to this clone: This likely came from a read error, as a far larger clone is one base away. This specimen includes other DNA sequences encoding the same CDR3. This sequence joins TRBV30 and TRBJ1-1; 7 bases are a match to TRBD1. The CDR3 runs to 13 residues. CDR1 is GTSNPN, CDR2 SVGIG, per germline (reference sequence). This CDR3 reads CAWSPDRNTEAFF. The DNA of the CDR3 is TGTGCCTGGAGCCCGGACAGGAACACTGAAGCCTTCTTT.

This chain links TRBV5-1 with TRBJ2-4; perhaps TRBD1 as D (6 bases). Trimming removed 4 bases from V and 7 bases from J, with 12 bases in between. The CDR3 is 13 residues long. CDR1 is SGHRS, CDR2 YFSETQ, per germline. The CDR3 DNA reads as TGCGCCAGCAGCCCGGACAGCGAGAACATTCAGTACTTC. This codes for CASSPDSENIQYF.